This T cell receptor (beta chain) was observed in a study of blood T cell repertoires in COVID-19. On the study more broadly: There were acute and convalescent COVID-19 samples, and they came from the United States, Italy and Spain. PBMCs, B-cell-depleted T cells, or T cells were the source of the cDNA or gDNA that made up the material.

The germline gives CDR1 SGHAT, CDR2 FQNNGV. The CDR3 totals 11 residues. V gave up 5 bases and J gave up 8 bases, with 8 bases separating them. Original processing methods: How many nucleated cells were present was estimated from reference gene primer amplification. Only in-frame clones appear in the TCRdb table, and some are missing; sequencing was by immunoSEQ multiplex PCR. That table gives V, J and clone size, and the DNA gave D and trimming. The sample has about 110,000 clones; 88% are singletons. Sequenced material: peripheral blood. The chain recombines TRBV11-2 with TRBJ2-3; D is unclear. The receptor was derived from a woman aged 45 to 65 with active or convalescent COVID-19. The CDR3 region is CASSPEVTQYF. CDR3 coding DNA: TGTGCCAGCAGCCCAGAAGTTACGCAGTATTTT. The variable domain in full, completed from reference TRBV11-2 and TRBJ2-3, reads EAGVAQSPRYKIIEKRQSVAFWCNPISGHATLYWYQQILGQGPKLLIQFQNNGVVDDSQLPKDRFSAERLKGVDSTLKIQPAKLEDSAVYLCASSPEVTQYFGPGTRLTVL.